The clone carrying this T cell receptor (beta chain) was observed a handful of times. Its matching antigen is unknown. This CDR3 contains 14 residues. Germline V CDR1 and CDR2: SGHRS, YFSETQ. V was shortened by 4 bases and J by 5 bases, with 13 bases between the two germline ends. PCR used 60 Vbeta primers and 13 Jbeta primers. Sequenced by immunoSEQ multiplex PCR; TCRdb stores in-frame clones only, minus some. The table records 150,000 to 200,000 clones, approximately 80% of them present only once. These data originate in a study of cytomegalovirus exposure and HLA in healthy donors. Study details: A prior analysis found roughly 110 million unique TCR beta sequences from approximately 190 million T cells.

General study points: Immune exposure information available was restricted to CMV serostatus. Previously analyzed data showed that most TCR beta V segments were productive at a frequency of about 87% or about 30%.

The chain is built from TRBV5-1 and TRBJ1-5, with D unclear. Sample: PBMCs. The receptor was isolated from a man aged 50-60 years in good health and CMV-seropositive. Written as DNA, the CDR3 is TGCGCCAGCAGCCCAACGGGAGCCGATCAGCCCCAGCATTTT. It is translated as CASSPTGADQPQHF.